Shown below are 2 T cell receptor beta chains from a single sample sequenced in a study of spatial heterogeneity in lung cancer. Findings and caveats of the study: Mutation tallies in tumors tracked expanded intratumoral alpha and beta TCR counts.

Time point: sample taken at primary tumor resection. These TCRs' antigens remain unknown. TCRdb passed the 5' RACE reads through MiXCR, listing each CDR3 protein once. This table has 4,500 to 6,000 distinct CDR3 sequences, 4.8% appearing once. The sequences come from lung tumor tissue, collected at surgery. The receptors come from a male donor with early-stage non-small cell lung cancer.

Ten or more counts support this clonotype. This beta chain represents an off-target read in a library built for alpha chains; its size is of limited meaning. The chain employs TRBV28 and TRBJ1-6; a possible D gene is TRBD1 (5 bases). Trimming cost V 6 bases and J 7 bases, with 13 bases left between them. Germline loops: CDR1 MDHEN, CDR2 SYDVKM. The CDR3 loop spans 14 amino acids. The chain's CDR3 is CASRINRHNSPLHF. In nucleotides, the CDR3 is TGTGCCAGCAGGATTAACAGGCACAATTCACCCCTCCACTTT.

This clonotype was counted many times. The library was prepared for alpha chains; this beta chain is a stray read, so its frequency means little. The chain couples TRBV5-5 to TRBJ2-5; D might be TRBD2 (5 bases). V dropped 3 bases and J dropped 5 bases, with 17 bases sitting between them. Germline V gene lookup returns CDR1 SGHKS and CDR2 YYEKEE (reference sequence). The CDR3 loop spans 15 amino acids. CDR3 sequence reads: CASSSDPAGGETQYF. CDR3 DNA sequence: TGTGCCAGCAGCTCAGACCCAGCAGGCGGGGAGACCCAGTACTTC.